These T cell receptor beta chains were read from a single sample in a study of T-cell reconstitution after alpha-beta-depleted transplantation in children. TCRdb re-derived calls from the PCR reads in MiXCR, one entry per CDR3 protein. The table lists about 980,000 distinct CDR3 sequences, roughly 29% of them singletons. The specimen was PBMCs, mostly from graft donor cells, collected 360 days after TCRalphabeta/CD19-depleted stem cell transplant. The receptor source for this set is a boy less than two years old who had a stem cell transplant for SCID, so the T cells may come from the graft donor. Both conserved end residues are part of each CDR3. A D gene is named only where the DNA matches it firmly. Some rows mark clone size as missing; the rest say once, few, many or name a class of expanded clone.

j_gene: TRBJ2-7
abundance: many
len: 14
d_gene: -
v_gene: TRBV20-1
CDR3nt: TGCAGTGCCCCGATTATTGGGAAAACCTACGAGCAGTACTTC
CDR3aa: CSAPIIGKTYEQYF

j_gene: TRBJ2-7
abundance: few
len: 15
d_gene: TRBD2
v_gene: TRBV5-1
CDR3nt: TGCGCCAGCAGCTGGACTAGCGGGGGGTCCTACGAGCAGTACTTC
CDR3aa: CASSWTSGGSYEQYF

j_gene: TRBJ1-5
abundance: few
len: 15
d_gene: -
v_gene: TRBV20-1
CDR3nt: TGCAGTGCTAGAGTTCAGGAGGGCATCAATCAGCCCCAGCATTTT
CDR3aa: CSARVQEGINQPQHF

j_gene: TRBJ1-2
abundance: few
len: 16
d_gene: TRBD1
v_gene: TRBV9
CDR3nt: TGTGCCAGCAGCCGAGAACCGGGACAGGGGCACTATGGCTACACCTTC
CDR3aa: CASSREPGQGHYGYTF

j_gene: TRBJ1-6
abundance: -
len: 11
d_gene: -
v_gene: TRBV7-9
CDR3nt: TGTGCCAGCAGCTTAGAGTCACCCCTCCACTTT
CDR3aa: CASSLESPLHF

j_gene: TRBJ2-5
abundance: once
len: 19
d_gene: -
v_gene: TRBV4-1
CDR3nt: TGCGCCAGCAGCCTTACGGGTGTCCGGGACGCACGGAGATGGGAGACCCAGTACTTC
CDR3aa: CASSLTGVRDARRWETQYF

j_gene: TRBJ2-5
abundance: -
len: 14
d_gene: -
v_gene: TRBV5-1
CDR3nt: TGCGCCAGCAGCTGGCGTCTAGGGGATGAGACCCAGTACTTC
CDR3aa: CASSWRLGDETQYF

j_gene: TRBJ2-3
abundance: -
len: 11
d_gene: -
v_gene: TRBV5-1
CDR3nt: TGCGCCAGCAGCGGGGTAAATACGCAGTATTTT
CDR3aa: CASSGVNTQYF

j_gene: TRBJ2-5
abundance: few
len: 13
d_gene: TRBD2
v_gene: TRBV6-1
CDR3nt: TGTGCCAGCGGGAGGGACCGCGAAGAGACCCAGTACTTC
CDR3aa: CASGRDREETQYF

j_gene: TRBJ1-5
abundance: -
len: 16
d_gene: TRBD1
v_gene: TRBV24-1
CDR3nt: TGTGCCACCAGTGACCCCCGACAGGGGAGCAATCAGCCCCAGCATTTT
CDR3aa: CATSDPRQGSNQPQHF

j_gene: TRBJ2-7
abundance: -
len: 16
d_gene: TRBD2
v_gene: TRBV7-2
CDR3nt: TGTGCCAGCAGCTTAGTGGGCGGGGGAAGATCCTACGAGCAGTACTTC
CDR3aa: CASSLVGGGRSYEQYF

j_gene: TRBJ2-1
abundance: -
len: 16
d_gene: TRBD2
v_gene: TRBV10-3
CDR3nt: TGTGCCATCAGTGTAGGACTAGCGGGGACATACAATGAGCAGTTCTTC
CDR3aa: CAISVGLAGTYNEQFF

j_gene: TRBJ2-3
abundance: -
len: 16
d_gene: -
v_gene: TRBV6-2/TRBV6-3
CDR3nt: TGTGCCAGCCCCACCCTTCCGGGGGCCGGCACAGATACGCAGTATTTT
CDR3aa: CASPTLPGAGTDTQYF

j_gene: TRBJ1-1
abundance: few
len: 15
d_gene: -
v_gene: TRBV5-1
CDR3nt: TGCGCCAGCAGCTTGCGGGCGGACATGAACACTGAAGCTTTCTTT
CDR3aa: CASSLRADMNTEAFF

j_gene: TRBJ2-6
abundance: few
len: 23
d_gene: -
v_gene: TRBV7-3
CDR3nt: TGTGCCAGCAGCTTAAAGCGTCGGAGACAGGGAGGTGGTTATAGCTCTGGGGCCAACGTCCTGACTTTC
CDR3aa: CASSLKRRRQGGGYSSGANVLTF

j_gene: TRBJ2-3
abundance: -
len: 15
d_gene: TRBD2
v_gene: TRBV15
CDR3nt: TGTGCCACCAGCGATGGGACTATACTCACAGATACGCAGTATTTT
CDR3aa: CATSDGTILTDTQYF

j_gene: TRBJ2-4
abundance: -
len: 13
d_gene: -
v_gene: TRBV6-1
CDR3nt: TGTGCCAGCACCGGGCCACCCCGGGACATTCAGTACTTC
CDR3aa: CASTGPPRDIQYF

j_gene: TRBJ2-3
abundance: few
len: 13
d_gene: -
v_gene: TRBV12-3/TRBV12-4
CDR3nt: TGTGCCAGCAGCCGTCCTTCGGTGAATACGCAGTATTTT
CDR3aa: CASSRPSVNTQYF

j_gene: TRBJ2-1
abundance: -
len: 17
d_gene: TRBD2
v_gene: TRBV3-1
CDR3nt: TGTGCCAGCAGCCAGGGGTTTCGGACTAGCCTTAACAATGAGCAGTTCTTC
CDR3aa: CASSQGFRTSLNNEQFF

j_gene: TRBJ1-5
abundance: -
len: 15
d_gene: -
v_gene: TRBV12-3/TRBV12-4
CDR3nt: TGTGCCAGCAGTTATCAGGGGAATAGCAATCAGCCCCAGCATTTT
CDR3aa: CASSYQGNSNQPQHF

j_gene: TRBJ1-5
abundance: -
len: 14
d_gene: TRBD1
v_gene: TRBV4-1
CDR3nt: TGCGCCAGCAGCATGGGACAGGGGGCTCAGCCCCAGCATTTT
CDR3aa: CASSMGQGAQPQHF

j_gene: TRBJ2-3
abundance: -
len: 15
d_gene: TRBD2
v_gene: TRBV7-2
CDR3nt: TGTGCCAGCAGCTTCCGGGACTACAGCACAGATACGCAGTATTTT
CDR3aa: CASSFRDYSTDTQYF

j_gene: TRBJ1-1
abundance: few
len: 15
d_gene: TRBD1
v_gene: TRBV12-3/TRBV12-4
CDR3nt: TGTGCCAGCAGTTTTGGGGGACAGTTGAACACTGAAGCTTTCTTT
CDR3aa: CASSFGGQLNTEAFF

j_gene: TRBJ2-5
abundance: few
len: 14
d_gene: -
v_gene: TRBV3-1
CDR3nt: TGTGCCAGCAGCCAAGAGCTGCCTGGGGAGACCCAGTACTTC
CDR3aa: CASSQELPGETQYF

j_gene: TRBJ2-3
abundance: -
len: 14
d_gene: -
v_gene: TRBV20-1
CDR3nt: TGCAGTGCTAACGGGGAACTGGGCACAGATACGCAGTATTTT
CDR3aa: CSANGELGTDTQYF

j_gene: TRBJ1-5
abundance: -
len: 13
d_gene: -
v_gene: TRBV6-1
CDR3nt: TGTGCCAGCAGTGCCAGTCTCAATCAGCCCCAGCATTTT
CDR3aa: CASSASLNQPQHF

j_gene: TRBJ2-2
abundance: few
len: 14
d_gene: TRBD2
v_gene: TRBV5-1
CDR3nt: TGCGCCAGCAGCAGGACTAGCGGGGGCGGGGAGCTGTTTTTT
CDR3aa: CASSRTSGGGELFF

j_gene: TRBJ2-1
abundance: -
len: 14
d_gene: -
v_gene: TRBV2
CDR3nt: TGTGCCAGCAGTGAAGCTCTCCAGGGAAATGAGCAGTTCTTC
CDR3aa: CASSEALQGNEQFF

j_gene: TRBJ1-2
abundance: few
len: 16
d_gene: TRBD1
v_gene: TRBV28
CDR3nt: TGTGCCAGCACCAGGGGGGTGGGACTGACTAACTATGGCTACACCTTC
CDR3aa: CASTRGVGLTNYGYTF

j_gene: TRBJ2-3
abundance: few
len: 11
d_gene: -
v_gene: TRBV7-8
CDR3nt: TGTGCCAGCAGCCGCCGACATACGCAGTATTTT
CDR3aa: CASSRRHTQYF

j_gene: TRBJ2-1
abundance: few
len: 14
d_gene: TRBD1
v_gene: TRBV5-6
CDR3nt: TGTGCCAGCAGCAGATCCAGGGGGTACAATGAGCAGTTCTTC
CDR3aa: CASSRSRGYNEQFF

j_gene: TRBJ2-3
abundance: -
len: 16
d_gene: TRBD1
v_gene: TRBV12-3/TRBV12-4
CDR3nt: TGTGCCAGCAGTCAGTCCGGGACAGGGGCGAGAGATACGCAGTATTTT
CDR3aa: CASSQSGTGARDTQYF

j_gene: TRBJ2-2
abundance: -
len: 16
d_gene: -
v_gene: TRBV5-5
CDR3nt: TGTGCCAGCAGCTTGAGAGGCCGGTTGGAGACCGGGGAGCTGTTTTTT
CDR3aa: CASSLRGRLETGELFF

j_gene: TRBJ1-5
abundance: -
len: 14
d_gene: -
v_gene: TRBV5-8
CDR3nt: TGTGCCAGCAGCTTGTGGACAGAACATCAGCCCCAGCATTTT
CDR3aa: CASSLWTEHQPQHF

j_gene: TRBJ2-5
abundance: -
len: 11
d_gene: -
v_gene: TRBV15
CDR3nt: TGTGCCACCAGCACCGGGGAGACCCAGTACTTC
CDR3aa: CATSTGETQYF

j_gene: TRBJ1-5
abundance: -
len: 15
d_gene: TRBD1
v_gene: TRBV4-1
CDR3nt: TGCGCCAGCAGCCCACCCGGGACAGGGGCCGAGACCCAGCATTTT
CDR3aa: CASSPPGTGAETQHF

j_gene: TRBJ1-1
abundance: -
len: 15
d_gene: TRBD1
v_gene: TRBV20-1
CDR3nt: TGCAGTGCTAGACTGGCCGGGACAGTGAACACTGAAGCTTTCTTT
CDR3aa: CSARLAGTVNTEAFF

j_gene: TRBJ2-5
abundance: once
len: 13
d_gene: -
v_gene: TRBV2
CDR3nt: TGTGCCAGCAGTGGACCGAGGAGGGAGACCCAGTACTTC
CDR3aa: CASSGPRRETQYF

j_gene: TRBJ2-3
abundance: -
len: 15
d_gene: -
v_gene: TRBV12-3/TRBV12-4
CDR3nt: TGTGCCAGCAGCGTCAGGGGGGGGGACGGAGATACGCAGTATTTT
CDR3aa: CASSVRGGDGDTQYF

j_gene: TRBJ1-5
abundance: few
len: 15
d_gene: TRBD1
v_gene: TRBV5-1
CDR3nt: TGCGCCAGCAGCTTGGAAGGGACAGGGAATCAGCCCCAGCATTTT
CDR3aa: CASSLEGTGNQPQHF

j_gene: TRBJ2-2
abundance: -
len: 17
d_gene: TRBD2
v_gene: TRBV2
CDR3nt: TGTGCCAGCAGTGAAGCACCGAGCGGGGGTTCCACCGGGGAGCTGTTTTTT
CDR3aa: CASSEAPSGGSTGELFF

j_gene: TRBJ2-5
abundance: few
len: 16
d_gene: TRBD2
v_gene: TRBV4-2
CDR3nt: TGTGCCAGCAGCCAAGATTTTGGACTAGGGCAAGAGACCCAGTACTTC
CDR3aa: CASSQDFGLGQETQYF

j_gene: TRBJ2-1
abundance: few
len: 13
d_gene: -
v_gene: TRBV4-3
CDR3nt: TGCGCCAGCAGCCAAGATCAGTTGAGGGAGCAGTTCTTC
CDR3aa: CASSQDQLREQFF

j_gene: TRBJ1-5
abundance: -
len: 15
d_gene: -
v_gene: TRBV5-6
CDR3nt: TGTGCCCGCAGCTTGTGGGGGCGCGGTGGTCAGCCCCAGCATTTT
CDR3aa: CARSLWGRGGQPQHF

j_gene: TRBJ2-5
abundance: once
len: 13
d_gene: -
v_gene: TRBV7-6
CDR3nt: TGTGCCAGCAGCCCCTTTCGGCAAGAGACCCAGTACTTC
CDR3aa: CASSPFRQETQYF

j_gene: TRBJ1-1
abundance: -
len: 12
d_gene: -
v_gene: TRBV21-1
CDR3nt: TGTGCCAGCAACCCGGCAGACACTGAAGCTTTCTTT
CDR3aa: CASNPADTEAFF

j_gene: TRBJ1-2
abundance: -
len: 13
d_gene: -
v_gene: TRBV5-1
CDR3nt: TGCGCCAGCAGCTTGGGCAGGACAGAACTCTACACCTTC
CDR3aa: CASSLGRTELYTF

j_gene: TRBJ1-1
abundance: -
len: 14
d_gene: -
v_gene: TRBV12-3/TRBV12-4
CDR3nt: TGTGCCAGCAGTTTGGTGTCCATGAACACTGAAGCTTTCTTT
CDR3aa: CASSLVSMNTEAFF

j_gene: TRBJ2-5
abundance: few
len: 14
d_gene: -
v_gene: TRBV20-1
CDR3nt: TGCAGTGCTAGAGAACCGTGGCAGGCGGAGGCCCAGTACTTC
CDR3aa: CSAREPWQAEAQYF

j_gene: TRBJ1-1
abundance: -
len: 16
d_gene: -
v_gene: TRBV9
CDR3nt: TGTGCCAGCAGCGCAGGCCTGTCGGGACGGGGCACTGAAGCTTTCTTT
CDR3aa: CASSAGLSGRGTEAFF

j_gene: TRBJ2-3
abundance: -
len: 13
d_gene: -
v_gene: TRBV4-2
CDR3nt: TGTGCCAGCAGCCCAGGGACCCCAGATACGCAGTATTTT
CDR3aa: CASSPGTPDTQYF